This T cell receptor (beta chain) stems from a study of blood T cell repertoires in COVID-19. Method: immunoSEQ multiplex PCR; TCRdb's copy keeps in-frame clones and lacks some. The sample lists about 160,000 clones; more than 70% were seen once. In this sample, this clone turned up a few times. Germline V gene sequence: CDR1 SGHRS, CDR2 YFSETQ. V dropped 4 bases and J dropped 5; count of bases not matched to a gene: 6. The CDR3 extends over 14 amino acids. The clonotype was recovered from a middle-aged man who had recovered from COVID-19. Sequences were obtained from PBMCs or T cells enriched from blood (not recorded which). V usage is TRBV5-1 and J usage is TRBJ2-1, with 7 bases aligning to TRBD2. CDR3: CASSPGTINNEQFF. DNA for the CDR3: TGCGCCAGCAGCCCGGGGACTATCAACAATGAGCAGTTCTTC.